Given below is one TCR beta chain in context. Its specificity is not known. A J-beta primer mix and a sample-barcoded 5' primer were used in a second PCR of roughly 6 to 11 cycles. MiXCR, applied by TCRdb to the 5' RACE reads, yields one record per CDR3 protein. This table holds 1,500,000 or so distinct CDR3 sequences, 45% to 70% found once. The data belong to a study of blood T cells in healthy people across ages. Regarding the study as a whole: The study found more naive CD4+ cells and higher diversity in long-lived than aged donors. Any conclusive comparison of naive versus antigen-experienced cells was prevented by using unsorted PBMCs. Roughly linearly, TCR beta diversity per million T cells fell as age increased.

CDR3 length equals 14 residues. CDR1 is SEHNR and CDR2 is FQNEAQ in the germline V gene (reference sequence). Trimming stripped 2 bases from V and 0 bases from J, with 7 bases between. This TCR was recovered from a man between 18 and 35 years old in good health. The gene calls are TRBV7-9 and TRBJ2-5; D is unresolved. Sequenced input: blood. The CDR3 DNA sequence: TGTGCCAGCAGCTTAAAGAGGAACCAAGAGACCCAGTACTTC. Translation: CASSLKRNQETQYF.